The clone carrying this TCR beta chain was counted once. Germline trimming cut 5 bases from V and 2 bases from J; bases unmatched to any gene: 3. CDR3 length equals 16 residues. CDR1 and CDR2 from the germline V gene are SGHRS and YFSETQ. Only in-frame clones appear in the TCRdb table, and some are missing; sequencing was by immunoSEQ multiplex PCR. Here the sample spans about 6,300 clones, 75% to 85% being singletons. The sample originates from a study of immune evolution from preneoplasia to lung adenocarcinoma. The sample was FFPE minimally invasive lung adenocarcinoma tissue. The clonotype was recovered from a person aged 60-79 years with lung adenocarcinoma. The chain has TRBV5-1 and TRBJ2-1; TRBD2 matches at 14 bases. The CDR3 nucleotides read TGCGCCAGCAGTTCGGGACTAGCGGGAGCCTACAATGAGCAGTTCTTC. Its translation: CASSSGLAGAYNEQFF.